These T cell receptor beta chains were read from a single sample in a study of blood T cells in healthy people across ages. Using its own MiXCR run on the 5' RACE reads, TCRdb lists one record per CDR3 protein. This sample has approximately 850,000 distinct CDR3 sequences; approximately 48% occur once, and the top ten carry around 21%. Sequencing was performed on blood. The receptor source for this set is a man aged 60 to 69 in good health. The CDR3 runs from the conserved cysteine through the conserved F or W. Each record gives: V gene, J gene, clone size, D gene, CDR3 protein, CDR3 DNA. A D gene is named only where the DNA matches it firmly. Not all rows give a size; the values are once, few, many and, for expanded clones, a class.

V gene: TRBV12-3/TRBV12-4; J gene: TRBJ2-7; clone size: .; D gene: .; CDR3 protein: CASSLHLYEQYF; CDR3 DNA: TGTGCCAGCAGCCTCCACCTCTACGAGCAGTACTTC
V gene: TRBV5-6; J gene: TRBJ1-2; clone size: .; D gene: .; CDR3 protein: CASSNGALGYGYTF; CDR3 DNA: TGTGCCAGCAGCAACGGAGCGCTGGGGTATGGCTACACCTTC
V gene: TRBV29-1; J gene: TRBJ2-3; clone size: .; D gene: .; CDR3 protein: CSVGGVPTDTQYF; CDR3 DNA: TGCAGCGTTGGGGGGGTGCCCACAGATACGCAGTATTTT
V gene: TRBV6-2/TRBV6-3; J gene: TRBJ2-4; clone size: .; D gene: .; CDR3 protein: CASSYQFQEGARAKNIQYF; CDR3 DNA: TGTGCCAGCAGTTACCAGTTCCAGGAGGGAGCGAGAGCCAAAAACATTCAGTACTTC
V gene: TRBV6-6; J gene: TRBJ1-5; clone size: few; D gene: .; CDR3 protein: CASRDGGYNQPQHF; CDR3 DNA: TGTGCCAGCAGGGACGGGGGATACAATCAGCCCCAGCATTTT
V gene: TRBV5-6; J gene: TRBJ2-3; clone size: .; D gene: .; CDR3 protein: CASSAGQLTDTQYF; CDR3 DNA: TGTGCCAGCAGCGCGGGACAGCTCACAGATACGCAGTATTTT
V gene: TRBV6-1; J gene: TRBJ1-5; clone size: .; D gene: TRBD1; CDR3 protein: CASSNNRDRGRSQPQHF; CDR3 DNA: TGTGCCAGCAGTAATAACCGGGACAGGGGGAGATCTCAGCCCCAGCATTTT
V gene: TRBV7-8; J gene: TRBJ1-4; clone size: few; D gene: TRBD1; CDR3 protein: CASSPGQGAEKLFF; CDR3 DNA: TGTGCCAGCAGCCCCGGACAGGGAGCGGAAAAACTGTTTTTT
V gene: TRBV13; J gene: TRBJ2-4; clone size: few; D gene: TRBD1; CDR3 protein: CASSPADRFKNIQYF; CDR3 DNA: TGTGCCAGCAGCCCCGCGGACAGGTTTAAAAACATTCAGTACTTC
V gene: TRBV6-2/TRBV6-3; J gene: TRBJ2-3; clone size: .; D gene: .; CDR3 protein: CASSYSWQTVDTQYF; CDR3 DNA: TGTGCCAGCAGTTACTCGTGGCAGACGGTAGATACGCAGTATTTT
V gene: TRBV5-1; J gene: TRBJ1-2; clone size: .; D gene: TRBD1; CDR3 protein: CASSPGTDRFGYTF; CDR3 DNA: TGCGCCAGCAGCCCCGGGACAGATCGTTTTGGCTACACCTTC
V gene: TRBV24-1; J gene: TRBJ2-7; clone size: .; D gene: .; CDR3 protein: CATSDGQGAPGGEQYF; CDR3 DNA: TGTGCCACCAGTGATGGACAGGGCGCGCCGGGGGGCGAGCAGTACTTC
V gene: TRBV29-1; J gene: TRBJ2-5; clone size: few; D gene: .; CDR3 protein: CSVAPLGLQETQYF; CDR3 DNA: TGCAGCGTTGCTCCTCTAGGGCTCCAAGAGACCCAGTACTTC
V gene: TRBV3-1; J gene: TRBJ2-3; clone size: few; D gene: TRBD1; CDR3 protein: CASSRGTDTDTQYF; CDR3 DNA: TGTGCCAGCAGCCGAGGGACAGATACAGATACGCAGTATTTT
V gene: TRBV5-1; J gene: TRBJ2-2; clone size: few; D gene: .; CDR3 protein: CASSFGSPNTGELFF; CDR3 DNA: TGCGCCAGCAGCTTCGGCAGCCCGAACACCGGGGAGCTGTTTTTT
V gene: TRBV28; J gene: TRBJ2-7; clone size: few; D gene: .; CDR3 protein: CASSPPGGGASYEQYF; CDR3 DNA: TGTGCCAGCAGCCCCCCCGGTGGGGGGGCCTCCTACGAGCAGTACTTC
V gene: TRBV18; J gene: TRBJ1-2; clone size: .; D gene: .; CDR3 protein: CASSPRAASGYTF; CDR3 DNA: TGTGCCAGCTCACCAAGGGCAGCCTCTGGCTACACCTTC
V gene: TRBV10-3; J gene: TRBJ1-1; clone size: .; D gene: .; CDR3 protein: CATRISSLNTEAFF; CDR3 DNA: TGTGCCACTCGGATTTCCTCTTTGAACACTGAAGCTTTCTTT
V gene: TRBV10-2; J gene: TRBJ2-7; clone size: .; D gene: .; CDR3 protein: CASSEEAGEQYF; CDR3 DNA: TGCGCCAGCAGTGAGGAGGCGGGGGAGCAGTACTTC
V gene: TRBV2; J gene: TRBJ1-2; clone size: .; D gene: .; CDR3 protein: CASIASWVNYGYTF; CDR3 DNA: TGTGCCAGCATTGCGTCGTGGGTGAACTATGGCTACACCTTC
V gene: TRBV5-1; J gene: TRBJ1-4; clone size: few; D gene: .; CDR3 protein: CASSLAGSGEKLFF; CDR3 DNA: TGCGCCAGCAGCTTGGCCGGTAGCGGTGAAAAACTGTTTTTT
V gene: TRBV5-1; J gene: TRBJ2-7; clone size: .; D gene: .; CDR3 protein: CASSLEGGTYEQYF; CDR3 DNA: TGCGCCAGCAGCTTGGAGGGGGGAACCTACGAGCAGTACTTC
V gene: TRBV10-2; J gene: TRBJ2-5; clone size: few; D gene: TRBD2; CDR3 protein: CASRESSGGMKETQYF; CDR3 DNA: TGCGCCAGCAGGGAGTCCAGCGGGGGGATGAAAGAGACCCAGTACTTC
V gene: TRBV7-2; J gene: TRBJ1-4; clone size: once; D gene: .; CDR3 protein: CASSLGLSSTNEKLFF; CDR3 DNA: TGTGCCAGCAGCTTAGGACTGAGCTCGACTAATGAAAAACTGTTTTTT
V gene: TRBV6-5; J gene: TRBJ2-1; clone size: .; D gene: TRBD2; CDR3 protein: CASSYSGHILAGGYNEQFF; CDR3 DNA: TGTGCCAGCAGTTACTCTGGTCATATACTAGCGGGGGGATACAATGAGCAGTTCTTC
V gene: TRBV24-1; J gene: TRBJ2-5; clone size: .; D gene: .; CDR3 protein: CATSEGREDTQYF; CDR3 DNA: TGTGCCACCAGTGAGGGCAGGGAGGATACCCAGTACTTC
V gene: TRBV7-2; J gene: TRBJ2-5; clone size: .; D gene: .; CDR3 protein: CASSERTAYFEQYF; CDR3 DNA: TGTGCCAGCAGCGAGCGGACAGCGTACTTTGAGCAGTACTTC
V gene: TRBV6-2/TRBV6-3; J gene: TRBJ2-7; clone size: .; D gene: .; CDR3 protein: CASSYGTYTYEQYF; CDR3 DNA: TGTGCCAGCAGTTACGGGACTTACACCTACGAGCAGTACTTC
V gene: TRBV9; J gene: TRBJ2-1; clone size: .; D gene: .; CDR3 protein: CASSVVEMGKQFF; CDR3 DNA: TGTGCCAGCAGCGTAGTTGAGATGGGAAAGCAGTTCTTC
V gene: TRBV20-1; J gene: TRBJ2-7; clone size: .; D gene: .; CDR3 protein: CSARRHEQYF; CDR3 DNA: TGCAGTGCTAGAAGGCACGAGCAGTACTTC
V gene: TRBV7-9; J gene: TRBJ2-1; clone size: .; D gene: TRBD1; CDR3 protein: CASSSPGQGTYEQFF; CDR3 DNA: TGTGCCAGCAGCTCCCCCGGACAGGGGACCTACGAGCAGTTCTTC
V gene: TRBV7-2; J gene: TRBJ1-2; clone size: many; D gene: .; CDR3 protein: CASSPGPYGYTF; CDR3 DNA: TGTGCCAGCAGCCCGGGGCCTTATGGCTACACCTTC
V gene: TRBV6-2/TRBV6-3; J gene: TRBJ2-7; clone size: few; D gene: TRBD1; CDR3 protein: CASSYEGQPGRYEQYF; CDR3 DNA: TGTGCCAGCAGCTATGAGGGACAGCCGGGGCGTTACGAGCAGTACTTC
V gene: TRBV27; J gene: TRBJ2-2; clone size: .; D gene: .; CDR3 protein: CASSLEMNTGELFF; CDR3 DNA: TGTGCCAGCAGTTTAGAGATGAACACCGGGGAGCTGTTTTTT
V gene: TRBV5-1; J gene: TRBJ1-2; clone size: .; D gene: .; CDR3 protein: CACSKHGYTF; CDR3 DNA: TGCGCCTGCAGCAAGCATGGCTACACCTTC
V gene: TRBV20-1; J gene: TRBJ2-5; clone size: .; D gene: .; CDR3 protein: CSARKLLVLQGLQETQYF; CDR3 DNA: TGCAGTGCTAGAAAGCTTTTGGTCCTACAGGGACTTCAGGAGACCCAGTACTTC